Below, 9 T cell receptor beta chains from the same sample are listed, as sequenced in a study of blood T cell repertoires in COVID-19 (dated by TCRdb to 2018 to 2020). The library was built by means of the immunoSEQ multiplex PCR assay. TCRdb retrieved this table from immuneACCESS and kept in-frame rearrangements only. Not all clones are present; in checked studies, unresolved V genes account for under half, and no reason is known for the remainder. This sample lists 540,000 or so clones; approximately 91% were detected once. The ten top clones hold under 8.5% of the sample. The sequencing sample was made of peripheral blood. The receptor set was obtained from a woman in her fifties or sixties with COVID-19, enrolled during active disease.

The rearrangement links TRBV18 to TRBJ2-5, with D possibly matching TRBD1 (7 bases). This CDR3 is 14 amino acids long. The germline CDR1 and CDR2 sequences are KGHSH and LQKENI. V was cut by 2 bases and J by 7 bases, with 14 bases left in between. The chain's CDR3 is CASSPSSGGGTQYF. As DNA, the CDR3 is TGTGCCAGCTCACCATCGTCAGGGGGAGGGACCCAGTACTTC.

J is TRBJ2-3 and V is TRBV4-1; no clear D gene. The CDR3 extends over 15 amino acids. Trimming took off 2 bases at V and 6 bases at J, with 15 bases between the two ends. CDR1 is MGHRA and CDR2 is YSYEKL in the germline V gene. DNA for the CDR3: TGCGCCAGCAGCCAACCTGGGTCAGGAAGTGATACGCAGTATTTT. It yields the protein CASSQPGSGSDTQYF.

The sample holds one count of this clone. This chain links TRBV20-1 with TRBJ1-4; D possibly corresponds to TRBD1 (5 bases). CDR1 and CDR2 from the germline V gene are DFQATT and SNEGSKA (reference sequence). The CDR3 has 11 residues. V lost 7 bases to trimming and J lost 8 bases, with 11 bases between them. The DNA for the CDR3 is TGCAGTGGCGGGACTGGAGAAAAACTGTTTTTT. This translates into CSGGTGEKLFF.

The rearrangement joins TRBV18 to TRBJ2-7, with 9 positions matching TRBD1. CDR1 is KGHSH and CDR2 is LQKENI in the germline V gene. V shed 3 bases and J 5 bases; nucleotides not matched to a gene: 2. The CDR3 is 13 amino acids. Written as DNA, the CDR3 is TGTGCCAGCTCACCGGACAGGGGCGACGAGCAGTACTTC. This sequence encodes CASSPDRGDEQYF.

The chain combines TRBV10-2 with TRBJ2-3, with unresolved D. V lost 10 bases and J 0 bases, leaving 8 bases between the germline ends. The CDR3 covers 12 residues. Germline V gives CDR1 WSHSY, CDR2 SAAADI. CDR3: CATDSSTDTQYF. The CDR3 DNA sequence: TGCGCCACCGACTCTAGCACAGATACGCAGTATTTT.

The chain combines TRBV6-1 with TRBJ2-5; the match to TRBD2 covers 8 bases. The CDR3 totals 14 residues. Germline CDR1 reads MNHNS; CDR2 reads SASEGT. The J segment lost 5 bases and the V segment lost 2 bases, leaving 4 bases of the junction unmatched. CDR3 protein: CASSERGGRETQYF. The CDR3 region has the DNA TGTGCCAGCAGTGAACGGGGGGGCCGGGAGACCCAGTACTTC.

The rearrangement uses TRBV3-1 (or the pseudogene TRBV3-2) and TRBJ1-4, with D tentatively TRBD1 (6 bases). V lost 3 bases and J lost 5, with 13 bases in between. This CDR3 is 15 amino acids long. From germline, CDR1 is LGHDT and CDR2 YNNKEL (reference sequence). This CDR3 reads CASSQADRLNEKLFF. CDR3 nucleotide sequence: TGTGCCAGCAGCCAGGCGGACAGATTGAATGAAAAACTGTTTTTT.

This clone was seen just once. The genes are TRBV27 and TRBJ1-2, with D hard to call. Trimming took 2 bases from V and 1 from J, leaving 8 bases between them. The germline gives CDR1 MNHEY, CDR2 SMNVEV (reference sequence). The CDR3 is 14 amino acids. The CDR3 sequence is CASSLGPLNYGYTF. The CDR3 coding sequence is TGTGCCAGCAGTTTAGGGCCCCTTAACTATGGCTACACCTTC.

This chain uses TRBV19 with TRBJ2-3; a possible D gene is TRBD2 (5 bases). Per germline, CDR1 LNHDA and CDR2 SQIVND (reference sequence). V was cut by 5 bases and J by 2 bases, with 11 bases left in between. The CDR3 is 14 amino acids. The CDR3 sequence: CASSAGLFTDTQYF. The CDR3 nucleotides are TGTGCCAGTAGTGCGGGCCTTTTCACAGATACGCAGTATTTT. Supplemented by reference TRBV19 and TRBJ2-3, the full variable domain reads DGGITQSPKYLFRKEGQNVTLSCEQNLNHDAMYWYRQDPGQGLRLIYYSQIVNDFQKGDIAEGYSVSREKKESFPLTVTSAQKNPTAFYLCASSAGLFTDTQYFGPGTRLTVL.